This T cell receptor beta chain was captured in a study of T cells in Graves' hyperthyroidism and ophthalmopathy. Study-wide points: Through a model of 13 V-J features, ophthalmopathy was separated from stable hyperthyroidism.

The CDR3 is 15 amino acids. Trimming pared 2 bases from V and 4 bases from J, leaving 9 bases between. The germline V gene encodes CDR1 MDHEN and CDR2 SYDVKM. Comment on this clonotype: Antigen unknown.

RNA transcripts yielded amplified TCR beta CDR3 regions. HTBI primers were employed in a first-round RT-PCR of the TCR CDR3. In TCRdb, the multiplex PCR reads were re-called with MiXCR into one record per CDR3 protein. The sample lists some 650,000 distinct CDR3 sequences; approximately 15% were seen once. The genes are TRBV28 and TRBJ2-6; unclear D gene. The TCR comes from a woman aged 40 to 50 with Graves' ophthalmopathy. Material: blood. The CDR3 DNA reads TGTGCCAGCAGTTTACAGCGAGCAGGGGCCAACGTCCTGACTTTC. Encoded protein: CASSLQRAGANVLTF.